The rows below give T cell receptor beta chains drawn from one sample of a study of metastatic and nonmetastatic thyroid tumors. TCRdb re-called the PCR reads through MiXCR. The repertoire holds about 40,000 clones, with 15% to 20% as singletons. The source material was tumor tissue. The receptors come from a female donor with papillary thyroid cancer or a benign thyroid nodule (not recorded which). Some clones in this sample may be carry-over from other donors' samples. Both conserved end residues are part of each CDR3. The D gene is left open where the match is weak. Clone size is not always given. Where it is, it says once, few, many or a class for expanded clones.

v_call	clone_size	j_call	d_call	cdr3_aa	cdr3_nt
TRBV9	many	TRBJ1-3	-	CASSDSAGNTIYF	TGTGCCAGCAGCGATAGCGCTGGAAACACCATATATTTT
TRBV20-1	-	TRBJ1-5	-	CSASKGESNQPQHF	TGCAGTGCTAGTAAGGGGGAAAGCAATCAGCCCCAGCACTTT
TRBV7-8	many	TRBJ1-3	TRBD1	CASSPDRVVLDTIYF	TGTGCCAGCAGCCCGGACAGGGTAGTGTTAGACACCATATATTTT
TRBV20-1	many	TRBJ1-5	-	CSARDRRGGGQPQHF	TGCAGTGCTAGAGATCGCAGGGGCGGAGGTCAGCCCCAGCATTTT
TRBV6-5	many	TRBJ2-7	-	CASSYRQNYEQYF	TGTGCCAGCAGTTACAGACAGAACTACGAGCAGTACTTC
TRBV7-8	many	TRBJ1-1	-	CASSLVAGNTEAFF	TGTGCCAGCAGCTTAGTAGCCGGTAACACTGAAGCTTTCTTT
TRBV14	many	TRBJ2-7	-	CASSQDGKGPSYEQYF	TGTGCCAGCAGCCAAGATGGGAAGGGACCTTCCTACGAGCAGTACTTC
TRBV12-3/TRBV12-4	few	TRBJ2-3	TRBD1	CASSFFYPLGQDDTQYF	TGTGCCAGCAGTTTTTTTTATCCACTCGGACAGGACGATACGCAGTATTTT
TRBV5-1	many	TRBJ2-3	-	CASSPMVSTDTQYF	TGCGCCAGCAGCCCGATGGTGAGCACAGATACGCAGTATTTT
TRBV6-5	-	TRBJ1-2	-	CASSYSHGGDVYTF	TGTGCCAGCAGTTACTCCCATGGGGGAGATGTCTACACCTTC
TRBV16	many	TRBJ2-1	TRBD2	CASSLGTSGGRSSYNEQFF	TGTGCCAGCAGCCTAGGGACTAGCGGGGGGCGAAGCTCCTACAATGAGCAGTTCTTC
TRBV6-5	medium-sized	TRBJ2-7	TRBD1	CASSYSGQGGHEQYF	TGTGCCAGCAGTTACTCGGGACAGGGGGGCCACGAGCAGTACTTC
TRBV11-3	-	TRBJ2-2	-	CASSLDFGAGELFF	TGTGCCAGCAGCTTAGATTTTGGCGCCGGGGAGCTGTTTTTT
TRBV2	-	TRBJ2-6	-	CASSEAGSGANVLTF	TGTGCCAGCAGTGAAGCGGGGTCTGGGGCCAACGTCCTGACTTTC
TRBV2	few	TRBJ2-7	TRBD2	CASSERRTSGYEQYF	TGTGCCAGCAGTGAGAGGCGGACTAGCGGCTACGAGCAGTACTTC
TRBV11-2	many	TRBJ2-1	-	CASSLDLATPLYNEQFF	TGTGCCAGCAGCTTAGATCTGGCCACCCCTCTATACAATGAGCAGTTCTTC
TRBV6-1	-	TRBJ1-6	TRBD1	CASTTGGYNSPLHF	TGTGCCAGCACCACAGGGGGTTACAATTCACCCCTCCACTTT
TRBV20-1	many	TRBJ1-2	-	CSAMGRLGNYGYTF	TGCAGTGCGATGGGGCGACTAGGCAACTATGGCTACACCTTC
TRBV27	many	TRBJ1-5	-	CASSTYSNQPQHF	TGTGCCAGCAGTACGTATAGCAATCAGCCCCAGCATTTT
TRBV4-1	few	TRBJ2-1	TRBD2	CASSQDPSGMGNEQFF	TGCGCCAGCAGCCAAGATCCTAGCGGGATGGGGAATGAGCAGTTCTTC